This TCR beta chain comes out of a study of post-analysis software for immune sequencing data. Turning to the study itself: Relapsing-remitting, secondary progressive and progressive-relapsing courses of multiple sclerosis were included. The study's findings and limits: For normalized Chao1 diversity, multiple sclerosis patients scored significantly lower than controls did. Under F measure analysis, samples from one preparation batch co-clustered strongly. Patients carried a handful of TRBV segments more frequently than controls did, and TRBV5-6, TRBV5-1 and TRBV20-1 were among them.

This CDR3 is 14 amino acids long. V dropped 3 bases and J dropped 5; count of bases not matched to a gene: 10. Germline-derived CDR1 and CDR2 are DFQATT and SNEGSKA (reference sequence). About this clonotype itself: Its target is not known.

Unique molecular identifiers featured in each of the TCR beta cDNA libraries. With about 0.95 to 11 million T cells as the source, roughly 0.5 million cDNA molecules resulted. Each CDR3 protein gets one entry after TCRdb re-called the PCR reads with MiXCR. The table lists about 820,000 distinct CDR3 sequences, approximately 53% of them singletons, with over 4% in the top ten. Sequencing input: blood. The sequence was collected from a girl under 18 with multiple sclerosis. The rearrangement uses TRBV20-1 and TRBJ2-7; 7 nucleotides align to TRBD2. CDR3 residues: CSARGRERIDEQYF. The CDR3 DNA reads as TGCAGTGCTAGGGGGCGGGAGAGGATCGACGAGCAGTACTTC.